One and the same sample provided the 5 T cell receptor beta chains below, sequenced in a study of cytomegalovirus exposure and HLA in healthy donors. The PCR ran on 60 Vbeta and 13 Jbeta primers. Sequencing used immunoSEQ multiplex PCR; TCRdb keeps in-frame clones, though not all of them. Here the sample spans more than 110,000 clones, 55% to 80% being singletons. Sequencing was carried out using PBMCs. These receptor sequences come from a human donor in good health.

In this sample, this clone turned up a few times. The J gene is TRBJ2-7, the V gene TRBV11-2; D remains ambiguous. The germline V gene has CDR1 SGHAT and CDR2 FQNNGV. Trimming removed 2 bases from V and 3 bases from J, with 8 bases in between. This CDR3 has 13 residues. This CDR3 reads CASSLKHHYEQYF. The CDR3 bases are TGTGCCAGCAGCTTAAAACACCACTACGAGCAGTACTTC.

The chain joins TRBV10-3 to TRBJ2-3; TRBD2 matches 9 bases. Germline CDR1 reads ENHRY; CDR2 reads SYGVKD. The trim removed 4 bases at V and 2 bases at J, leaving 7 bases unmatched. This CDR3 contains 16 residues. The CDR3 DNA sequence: TGTGCCATCAGTGCCGGGACTAGCAGCTACACAGATACGCAGTATTTT. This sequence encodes CAISAGTSSYTDTQYF.

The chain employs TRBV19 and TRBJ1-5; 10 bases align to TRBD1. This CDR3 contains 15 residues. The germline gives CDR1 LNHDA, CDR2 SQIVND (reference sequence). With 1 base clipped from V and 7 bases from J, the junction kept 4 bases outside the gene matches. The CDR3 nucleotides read TGTGCCAGTAGTATAGCGGACAGGGGGGCCCAGCCCCAGCATTTT. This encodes CASSIADRGAQPQHF. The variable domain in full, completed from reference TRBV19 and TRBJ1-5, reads DGGITQSPKYLFRKEGQNVTLSCEQNLNHDAMYWYRQDPGQGLRLIYYSQIVNDFQKGDIAEGYSVSREKKESFPLTVTSAQKNPTAFYLCASSIADRGAQPQHFGDGTRLSIL.

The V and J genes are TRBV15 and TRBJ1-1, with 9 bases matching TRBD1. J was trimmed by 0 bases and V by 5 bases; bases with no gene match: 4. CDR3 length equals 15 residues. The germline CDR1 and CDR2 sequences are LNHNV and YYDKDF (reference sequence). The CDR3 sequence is CATSGGQGLNTEAFF. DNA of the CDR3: TGTGCCACCAGCGGGGGACAGGGATTGAACACTGAAGCTTTCTTT.

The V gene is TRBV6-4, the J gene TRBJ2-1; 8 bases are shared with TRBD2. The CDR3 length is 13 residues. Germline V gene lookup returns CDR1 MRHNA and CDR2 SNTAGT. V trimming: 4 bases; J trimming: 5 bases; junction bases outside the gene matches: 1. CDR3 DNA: TGTGCCAGCAGTGCGGGGGGGCACAATGAGCAGTTCTTC. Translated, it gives CASSAGGHNEQFF.